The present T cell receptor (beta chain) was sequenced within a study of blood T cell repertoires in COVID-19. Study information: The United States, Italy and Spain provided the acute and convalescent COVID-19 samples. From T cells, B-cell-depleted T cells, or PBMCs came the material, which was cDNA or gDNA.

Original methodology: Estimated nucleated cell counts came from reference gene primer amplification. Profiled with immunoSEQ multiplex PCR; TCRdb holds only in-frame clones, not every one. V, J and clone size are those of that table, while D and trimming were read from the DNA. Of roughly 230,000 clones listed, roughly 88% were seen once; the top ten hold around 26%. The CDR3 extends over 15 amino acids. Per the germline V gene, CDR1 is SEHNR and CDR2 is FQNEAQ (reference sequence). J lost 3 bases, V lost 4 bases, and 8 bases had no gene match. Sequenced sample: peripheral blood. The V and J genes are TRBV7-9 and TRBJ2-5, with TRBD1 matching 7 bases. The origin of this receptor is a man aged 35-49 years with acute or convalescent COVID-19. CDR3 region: CASSSTLTGKETQYF. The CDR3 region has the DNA TGTGCCAGCAGCTCCACGTTGACAGGGAAAGAGACCCAGTACTTC. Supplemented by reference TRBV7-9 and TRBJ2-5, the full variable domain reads DTGVSQNPRHKITKRGQNVTFRCDPISEHNRLYWYRQTLGQGPEFLTYFQNEAQLEKSRLLSDRFSAERPKGSFSTLEIQRTEQGDSAMYLCASSSTLTGKETQYFGPGTRLLVL.